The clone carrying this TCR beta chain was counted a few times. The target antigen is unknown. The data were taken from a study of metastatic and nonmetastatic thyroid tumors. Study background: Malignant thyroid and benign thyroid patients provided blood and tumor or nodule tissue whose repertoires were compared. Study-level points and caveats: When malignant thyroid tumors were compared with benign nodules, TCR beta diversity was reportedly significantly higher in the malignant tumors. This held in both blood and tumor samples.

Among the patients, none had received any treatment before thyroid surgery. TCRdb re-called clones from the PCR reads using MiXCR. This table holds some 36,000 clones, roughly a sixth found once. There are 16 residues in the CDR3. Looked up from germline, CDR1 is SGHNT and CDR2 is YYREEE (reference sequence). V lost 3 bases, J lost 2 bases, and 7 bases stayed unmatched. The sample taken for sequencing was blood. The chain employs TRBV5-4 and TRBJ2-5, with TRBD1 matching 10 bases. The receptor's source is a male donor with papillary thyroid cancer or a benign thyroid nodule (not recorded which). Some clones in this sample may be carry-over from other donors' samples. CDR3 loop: CASSWGDRGWQETQYF. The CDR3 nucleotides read TGTGCCAGCAGCTGGGGGGACAGGGGTTGGCAAGAGACCCAGTACTTC.